Listed below are T cell receptor beta chains from one sample, sequenced in a study of blood T cell repertoires in COVID-19. Only in-frame clones appear in the TCRdb table, and some are missing; sequencing was by immunoSEQ multiplex PCR. The sample consists of tens of thousands of clones, approximately 89% of them appearing once. Sequencing used peripheral blood. These receptors were collected from a man over 45 with active COVID-19. The CDR3 runs from the conserved cysteine through the conserved F or W. D genes are given only for firm matches. A clone size is listed for some rows: how often the clone was seen (once, few, many), or a class if it is expanded.

abundance,v_gene,d_gene,j_gene,CDR3nt,CDR3aa
NA,TRBV2,NA,TRBJ2-7,TGTGCCAGCAGTGTACAGCGGAACTCCTACGAGCAGTACTTC,CASSVQRNSYEQYF
NA,TRBV7-3,NA,TRBJ2-3,TGTGCCAGCAGCCTCACCGGCACGGCAGGAGATACGCAGTATTTT,CASSLTGTAGDTQYF
NA,TRBV4-2,NA,TRBJ1-5,TGTGCCAGCAGCCAAGAAGCTTGGGCAAGCAATCAGCCCCAGCATTTT,CASSQEAWASNQPQHF
NA,TRBV7-9,NA,TRBJ2-1,TGTGCCAGCAGCCGTGACTTGATCTACAATGAGCAGTTCTTC,CASSRDLIYNEQFF
NA,TRBV10-2,NA,TRBJ2-4,TGCGCCAGCAGTGAGGGGCATCCCAAAAACATTCAGTACTTC,CASSEGHPKNIQYF
once,TRBV27,NA,TRBJ2-7,TGTGCCAGCAGTTTTCAGGGGACCTACGAGCAGTACTTC,CASSFQGTYEQYF
NA,TRBV2,NA,TRBJ2-7,TGTGCCAGCAGTGTGGTCAGTTACTACGAGCAGTACTTC,CASSVVSYYEQYF
few,TRBV28,NA,TRBJ1-5,TGTGCCAGTCACGGAGGGAGCAATCCCCAAGAGCCCCAGCATTTT,CASHGGSNPQEPQHF
NA,TRBV19,TRBD2,TRBJ2-2,TGTGCCAGTAGCAGTGGCGGAGCGGGGTACACCGGGGAGCTGTTTTTT,CASSSGGAGYTGELFF
NA,TRBV6-6,TRBD1,TRBJ1-3,TGTGCCAGCAGTAAATGGACAGGGGGCTCTGGAAACACCATATATTTT,CASSKWTGGSGNTIYF
NA,TRBV2,NA,TRBJ2-3,TGTGCCAGCGCCTACTACAAGGATACGCAGTATTTT,CASAYYKDTQYF
NA,TRBV6-2/TRBV6-3,TRBD1,TRBJ2-7,TGTGCCAGCAGTTCGGGACAGGGTGTACGCTACGAGCAGTACTTC,CASSSGQGVRYEQYF
NA,TRBV5-1,NA,TRBJ1-1,TGCGCCAGCAGGTCAAGTCGATTAGAGATGAACACTGAAGCTTTCTTT,CASRSSRLEMNTEAFF
medium-sized,TRBV6-4,TRBD2,TRBJ2-5,TGTGCCAGCAGTGAAAGAGCGGGAGGTCAAGAGACCCAGTACTTC,CASSERAGGQETQYF
NA,TRBV28,TRBD1,TRBJ2-7,TGTGCCAGCAGACTACCGGGACAGGGCAGATCCTACGAGCAGTACTTC,CASRLPGQGRSYEQYF
medium-sized,TRBV28,NA,TRBJ2-5,TGTGCCAGCAGTTTTGGGCTTCTAGCCTCACAAGAGACCCAGTACTTC,CASSFGLLASQETQYF
NA,TRBV6-5,NA,TRBJ2-5,TGTGCCAGCAGTTACTCGGCGGACAGTGACCAAGAGACCCAGTACTTC,CASSYSADSDQETQYF
NA,TRBV29-1,NA,TRBJ2-7,TGCAGCGTTGAAGCCGCGGGACGGTCCTCCTACGAGCAGTACTTC,CSVEAAGRSSYEQYF
NA,TRBV15,NA,TRBJ1-4,TGTGCCACCAGAGATACCTACAGCAGGGAAAGTAATGAAAAACTGTTTTTT,CATRDTYSRESNEKLFF
NA,TRBV28,TRBD1,TRBJ1-1,TGTGCCAGCACCCCCCTAGGGACAGCGAACACTGAAGCTTTCTTT,CASTPLGTANTEAFF
NA,TRBV12-5,TRBD1,TRBJ1-2,TGTGCTAGTGGTTTGGCCCCGACAGGGGACTATGGCTACACCTTC,CASGLAPTGDYGYTF
few,TRBV11-2,NA,TRBJ1-1,TGTGCCAGCAGCTCTGGGGCCGCTACAAGAAACACTGAAGCTTTCTTT,CASSSGAATRNTEAFF
NA,TRBV3-1/TRBV3-2,NA,TRBJ1-5,TGTGCCAGCAGCCTAAGAGGCCCCTTAACGTATAGCAATCAGCCCCAGCATTTT,CASSLRGPLTYSNQPQHF
once,TRBV4-2,TRBD2,TRBJ2-3,TGTGCCAGCAGCCAAGAGCCTAGCGGAGCTAGCACAGATACGCAGTATTTT,CASSQEPSGASTDTQYF
NA,TRBV5-6,NA,TRBJ1-2,TGTGCCAGCAGCTCCCCGCGAACAGGGCGTGATGGCTACACCTTC,CASSSPRTGRDGYTF
NA,TRBV9,NA,TRBJ2-7,TGTGCCAGCAGCGGAGGGACTTCGACTCTCTGGGGGGAGCAGTACTTC,CASSGGTSTLWGEQYF
NA,TRBV28,NA,TRBJ1-1,TGTGCCAGCGCCCGGGCAGGGGCCCTGGCGAACACTGAAGCTTTCTTT,CASARAGALANTEAFF
NA,TRBV7-9,NA,TRBJ1-5,TGTGCCAGCAGCTTAGATCAGGACTCCCCTCCCCAGCATTTT,CASSLDQDSPPQHF
few,TRBV4-2,NA,TRBJ1-2,TGTGCCAGCAGCCAAGTTCTGGGGGGGCCTGATGGCTACACCTTC,CASSQVLGGPDGYTF
NA,TRBV11-2,NA,TRBJ2-1,TGTGCCAGCAGCTTAGAAGGCTTCGGGAGCGAGGAGCAGTTCTTC,CASSLEGFGSEEQFF
NA,TRBV3-1/TRBV3-2,NA,TRBJ1-1,TGTGCCAGCAGGTCAAAAACTATGCTCACGTCGAACACTGAAGCTTTCTTT,CASRSKTMLTSNTEAFF